This T cell receptor beta chain was retrieved from a study of shared clonotypes between healthy human individuals (dated by TCRdb to 2019 to 2021). Regarding the study in general: The cohort comprised two women and three men aged 18 to 49 years. Each donor's leukapheresis produced roughly between about 0.8 and 8.9 billion PBMCs. For each donor, three plates each were used for CD4 naive and CD4 memory, two plates were used for CD8 naive, and one plate was used for CD8 memory. To estimate repertoire size and how much clonotype sharing occurs between individuals, the study deeply sequenced the blood TCR repertoires of five healthy adults. To increase sequencing depth and limit assay-specific biases, TCR repertoire library preparation and sequencing were carried out by different laboratories using diverse techniques.

Using the deep immunoSEQ assay, multiplex PCR amplified TCR CDR3 regions from genomic DNA. For each cell subset, the extracted genomic DNA was distributed evenly across all wells of several immunoSEQ 96-well plates, and each plate served as one replicate. For sorted subsets, approximately 210 ng genomic DNA, equal to tens of thousands of T cell genomes, was loaded into each replicate PCR. Purified libraries were measured with a Qubit 3.0 fluorometer, size-checked on a Bioanalyzer 2100, and measured again with the KAPA Library Quantification kit. Every immunoSEQ 96-well plate was sequenced on a dedicated single-read 150-cycle Illumina NextSeq 550 flow cell. Regarding the original processing steps: Because only junctional sequences without quality scores were contained in the immunoSEQ output, filtering matching that applied to full-length reads could not be performed. To assign V/J genes and CDR3, sequences were annotated against IMGT germline references using PyIR, a Python wrapper for IgBLAST v1.9. Reads were removed for weak V/J assignments (E-value above 1e-6), missing CDR3, stop codons, out-of-frame junctions, or ambiguous translated residues. V3J clonotypes were defined by identical inferred V gene, J gene, and CDR3 amino acid sequence. Percentage overlap between repertoires was computed as shared unique clonotypes divided by the size of the smaller repertoire. Three approaches were used to assess repertoire richness: RTK rarefaction, the Chao1 estimator, and Recon v2.1 estimates of unobserved clonotypes. OLGA was used to compute generation probabilities for all TCRbeta clonotypes that the gDNA method yielded from four donors. The clones in this table, taken by TCRdb from immuneACCESS, are in-frame only. Not every clone is retained; where verified, under half of the shortfall comes from an unresolved V gene, and the cause of the rest is unknown. Clone size and the V and J calls come from that table; the DNA yielded D and trimming. Counted in this sample were about 680,000 clones; about 90% of them appeared once. The top ten constitute about 24% of the sample.

CD8 naive samples consisted of CD45RO-negative cells that were positively selected for CCR7, yielding a CD45RA+CCR7+ population without TemRA cells. The donors were healthy, HIV-negative adults with no recently reported acute infections or vaccinations. Every donor was a Caucasian adult residing in Nashville, Tennessee, USA. Blood was collected by leukapheresis, and PBMCs were isolated by Ficoll-Histopaque density gradient centrifugation and then cryopreserved in liquid nitrogen vapor phase. Analytical flow cytometry was used to check the purity and quantity of each magnetically sorted T cell population. Genomic DNA was isolated from each sorted fraction and quantified by UV absorbance on a Nanodrop 2000c. Of note for this clone: Its antigen is currently not known. Base qualities are missing; no much larger clone stands one base away.

Overall results and qualifications from the work: Even with the large sequencing depth, rarefaction of the sorted-subset datasets indicated that sequencing was incomplete. Sampling was restricted to blood, and TCR repertoires in tissue are likely to differ from TCR repertoires in blood. About 5% of naive CD4, approximately 3.7% of naive CD8, about 2.1% of memory CD4, and about 0.4% of memory CD8 clonotypes were shared across several donors. Naive subsets generally had larger estimated clonotype richness than memory subsets. The small number of donors limited the genetic and exposure-history diversity represented. Clonotypes shared by all four sorted-subset donors showed higher generation probabilities than non-shared clonotypes. Based on pairwise subsampling, the degree of clonotype sharing among donors was expected to be affected by sequencing depth.

Sequenced sample: naive CD8+ T cells sorted from blood. The cell subset or site label for this specimen denotes: CD45RA+CCR7+. The TCR was taken from a man aged 30 to 39 in good health.

The DNA is TGTGCCAGCAGCTTCCAACCTCAGTACGAGCAGTACTTC. Translated, this gives CASSFQPQYEQYF. The chain employs TRBV7-7 and TRBJ2-7; a confident D gene designation cannot be given. Spanning cysteine to phenylalanine, the CDR3 consists of 13 amino acids. Only the CDR3 part of the read is kept: 39 bases, read in frame from the first base. CDR1 and CDR2, per the germline V gene (reference sequence), are SSHAT and FNYEAQ. V is shortened by 3 bases, J by 4 bases, and the region joining them spans 10 bases.